One TCR beta chain is described in this entry. CDR1 and CDR2 from the germline V gene are SGHNT and YYREEE (reference sequence). Trimming took 0 bases from V and 3 from J, leaving 13 bases between them. This CDR3 is built from 15 residues. Only in-frame clones appear in the TCRdb table, and some are missing; sequencing was by immunoSEQ multiplex PCR. The top ten clones hold approximately 3.5% of a sample with about 140,000 clones, under 90% of them seen once. The data originate from a study of blood T cell repertoires in COVID-19. The chain has TRBV5-4 and TRBJ2-7, with D uncertain. This clonotype was obtained from a man in his 70s who had recovered from COVID-19. The sample comprised peripheral blood. The CDR3 region is CASSLGGSRIYEQYF. The DNA of the CDR3 is TGTGCCAGCAGCTTGGGTGGCAGCAGGATCTACGAGCAGTACTTC.